The 22 T cell receptor beta chains listed next were all sequenced from one sample in a study of blood T cell repertoires in COVID-19. TCRdb's copy holds only in-frame clones and misses some; the assay was immunoSEQ multiplex PCR. The sample lists approximately 500,000 clones, approximately 91% seen once, with roughly 8% in the top ten. Sequenced: peripheral blood. The receptors shown here come from a woman aged 50 to 60 with COVID-19, enrolled during active disease.

V is TRBV3-1 (or the pseudogene TRBV3-2) and J is TRBJ2-3; D perhaps matches TRBD2 (6 bases). The CDR3 totals 15 residues. CDR1 is LGHDT, CDR2 YNNKEL, per germline (reference sequence). Trimming took 5 bases from V and 2 from J, leaving 14 bases between them. Here the CDR3 reads CASSTFSGTTDTQYF. For the CDR3, the DNA is TGTGCCAGCAGCACGTTTAGCGGAACCACAGATACGCAGTATTTT.

This clone occurred once. This rearrangement joins TRBV6-4 to TRBJ1-2, with a possible D match to TRBD1 (6 bases). CDR1 is MRHNA, CDR2 SNTAGT, per germline. The CDR3 sequence is 14 residues long. V lost 4 bases to trimming and J lost 8 bases, with 17 bases between them. In DNA form, the CDR3 reads TGTGCCAGCAGTGCCCAGGGACAAGGACACGGCTACACCTTC. Translating it yields CASSAQGQGHGYTF.

The chain links TRBV3-1 (or the pseudogene TRBV3-2) to TRBJ1-2; a possible D gene is TRBD1 (5 bases). The CDR3 runs to 14 residues. Between the trimmed V and J ends, which lost 1 base and 4 bases, there was a span of 10 bases. Germline V gene lookup returns CDR1 LGHDT and CDR2 YNNKEL (reference sequence). CDR3 amino acids: CASSQGQQFYGYTF. The CDR3 DNA follows: TGTGCCAGCAGCCAAGGACAGCAATTCTATGGCTACACCTTC.

The rearrangement links TRBV25-1 to TRBJ1-2; 9 bases line up with TRBD1. Germline CDR1 and CDR2: MGHDK and SYGVNS. The CDR3 runs 15 residues. The J segment lost 5 bases and the V segment lost 2 bases, leaving 6 bases of the junction unmatched. This CDR3 reads CASSEISDRGYGYTF. CDR3 in DNA: TGTGCCAGCAGTGAAATCTCGGACAGGGGATATGGCTACACCTTC.

In its sample, this clone was seen a few times. The chain is built from TRBV27 and TRBJ1-4; no clear D gene. The germline V gene encodes CDR1 MNHEY and CDR2 SMNVEV (reference sequence). The CDR3 runs to 13 residues. V lost 8 bases, J lost 10 bases, and 17 bases lay in between. The CDR3 sequence: CASRGGVFGKLFF. In DNA form, the CDR3 reads TGTGCCAGCCGTGGAGGAGTATTCGGAAAACTGTTTTTT.

The gene calls are TRBV6-5 and TRBJ1-4; 7 bases line up with TRBD1. Trimming cost V 6 bases and J 0 bases; bases outside gene matches: 4. CDR3 size: 15 residues. Germline CDR1 and CDR2: MNHEY and SVGAGI. The DNA for the CDR3 is TGTGCCAGCAGCCGTGGGACAGCAACTAATGAAAAACTGTTTTTT. It specifies CASSRGTATNEKLFF.

J is TRBJ1-2 and V is TRBV3-1 (or the pseudogene TRBV3-2); possibly TRBD1 for D (6 bases). Germline CDR1 reads LGHDT; CDR2 reads YNNKEL (reference sequence). The CDR3 consists of 13 residues. V was shortened by 8 bases and J by 4 bases, with 14 bases between the two germline ends. Written as DNA, the CDR3 is TGTGCCAGCTCTCCTGGCAGGGGCTATGGCTACACCTTC. It codes for CASSPGRGYGYTF.

This chain uses TRBV27 with TRBJ1-6; D is undetermined. V was shortened by 5 bases and J by 7 bases, with 9 bases between the two germline ends. Germline V gene sequence: CDR1 MNHEY, CDR2 SMNVEV (reference sequence). This CDR3 spans 13 amino acids. CDR3 sequence reads: CASSPGSNSPLHF. CDR3 sequence (DNA): TGTGCCAGCAGTCCCGGGTCAAATTCACCCCTCCACTTT.

The rearrangement links TRBV27 to TRBJ2-5, with D possibly TRBD2 on 5 matching bases. V shed 2 bases and J shed 7 bases, with 11 bases lying between them. This CDR3 spans 13 amino acids. The germline CDR1 and CDR2 sequences are MNHEY and SMNVEV (reference sequence). The CDR3, as DNA: TGTGCCAGCAGTTTAAATCGGGCGGGGACCCAGTACTTC. Translation: CASSLNRAGTQYF.

V is TRBV7-9 and J is TRBJ1-1; D is possibly TRBD1 (6 bases). Germline V gene data show CDR1 as SEHNR and CDR2 as FQNEAQ (reference sequence). V lost 5 bases, J lost 4 bases, and 17 bases lay in between. The CDR3 extends over 15 amino acids. In nucleotides, the CDR3 is TGTGCCAGCAGCCTGGCTACAGGGAAAGTCACTGAAGCTTTCTTT. This sequence encodes CASSLATGKVTEAFF.

Remarks on this clone: One junction end does not reproduce the germline sequence, and a read error may be involved. The rearrangement uses TRBV28 and TRBJ1-5, with 8 positions matching TRBD1. The CDR3 runs 16 residues. CDR1 MDHEN and CDR2 SYDVKM come from the germline V gene. The CDR3 is CASGEQGGPSNQPQHF. For the CDR3, the DNA is TGCGCCTCGGGGGAACAGGGGGGTCCCAGCAATCAGCCCCAGCATTTT.

The rearrangement uses TRBV14 and TRBJ1-5; no reliable D call. V lost 1 base to trimming and J lost 5 bases, with 6 bases between them. The V gene's germline CDR1 is SGHDN and CDR2 FVKESK. This CDR3 comprises 13 residues. For the CDR3, the DNA is TGTGCCAGCAGCCAAGGAGGAGATCAGCCCCAGCATTTT. This translates into CASSQGGDQPQHF.

The V and J genes are TRBV28 and TRBJ2-7; 7 positions agree with TRBD2. J lost 1 base, V lost 5 bases, and 5 bases had no gene match. Germline lookup yields CDR1 MDHEN and CDR2 SYDVKM. The CDR3 sequence is 14 residues long. The CDR3 nucleotides read TGTGCCAGCAGTATCCGTAGCGGGTCCTACGAGCAGTACTTC. Translated: CASSIRSGSYEQYF.

The rearrangement joins TRBV20-1 to TRBJ2-7, with a possible D match to TRBD1 (5 bases). V was clipped by 4 bases and J by 6 bases, with 10 bases between them. This CDR3 spans 11 amino acids. Germline loops: CDR1 DFQATT, CDR2 SNEGSKA (reference sequence). This CDR3 reads CSAKRGREQYF. CDR3 bases: TGCAGTGCTAAAAGGGGTCGCGAGCAGTACTTC.

CDR3: CASSFGDRENTEAFF. The CDR3 DNA follows: TGTGCCAGCAGTTTTGGGGACAGGGAGAACACTGAAGCTTTCTTT. J is TRBJ1-1 and V is TRBV28; 9 nucleotides agree with TRBD1. The germline V gene has CDR1 MDHEN and CDR2 SYDVKM. The CDR3 length is 15 residues. With 3 bases clipped from V and 1 base from J, the junction kept 3 bases outside the gene matches.

The chain employs TRBV7-6 and TRBJ2-1; 8 bases are a match to TRBD1. There are 15 residues in the CDR3. V was pared by 5 bases and J by 6 bases, with 9 bases of the junction left unmatched. Germline CDR1 is SGHVS and CDR2 is FNYEAQ. The CDR3 is CASSPGQAPFNEQFF. CDR3 nucleotides: TGTGCCAGCAGCCCGGGACAGGCCCCCTTCAATGAGCAGTTCTTC.

This chain uses TRBV5-6 with TRBJ1-2; 7 bases map to TRBD1. Looked up from germline, CDR1 is SGHDT and CDR2 is YYEEEE. This CDR3 has 13 amino acids. V gave up 2 bases and J gave up 12 bases; unmatched junction bases: 10. The CDR3 DNA reads TGTGCCAGCAGCTTACCCGGGACAGCGGAAAACACCTTC. Translating it yields CASSLPGTAENTF.

The chain carries TRBV5-6 and TRBJ2-2; D remains ambiguous. V was cut by 0 bases and J by 4 bases, with 4 bases left in between. Germline V CDR1 and CDR2: SGHDT, YYEEEE. The CDR3 is 13 amino acids. CDR3 coding DNA: TGTGCCAGCAGCTTGGGCAGCACCGGGGAGCTGTTTTTT. Protein sequence: CASSLGSTGELFF.

V usage is TRBV5-1 and J usage is TRBJ2-1; the match to TRBD2 covers 8 bases. With V trimmed by 7 bases and J by 3 bases, 9 bases remained unmatched. Germline V lookup: CDR1 SGHRS, CDR2 YFSETQ. The CDR3 runs 15 residues. CDR3 DNA: TGCGCCAGCGAGCCTAGCGGGCGACGCTACAATGAGCAGTTCTTC. Protein sequence: CASEPSGRRYNEQFF.

The chain uses TRBV25-1 and TRBJ2-2, with 8 positions matching TRBD1. The CDR3 covers 16 residues. The V segment lost 3 bases and the J segment 7 bases; nucleotides outside the gene matches: 10. Germline assignment: CDR1 MGHDK and CDR2 SYGVNS. CDR3 amino acids: CASSDTPPGGHGELFF. In DNA, the CDR3 is TGTGCCAGCAGTGATACCCCGCCAGGGGGCCACGGGGAGCTGTTTTTT.

J is TRBJ2-1 and V is TRBV9, with a weak D call TRBD2 (6 bases). Germline V gene data show CDR1 as SGDLS and CDR2 as YYNGEE. V shed 3 bases and J shed 3 bases, with 10 bases lying between them. The CDR3 length is 14 residues. CDR3 in DNA: TGTGCCAGCAGCGATCGGGGGAGCTACAATGAGCAGTTCTTC. Its protein product is CASSDRGSYNEQFF.

The chain uses TRBV5-1 and TRBJ2-7, with 8 bases aligning to TRBD1. J lost 6 bases, V lost 4 bases, and 6 bases had no gene match. CDR3 length: 13 amino acids. CDR1 SGHRS and CDR2 YFSETQ come from the germline V gene. CDR3 nucleotides: TGCGCCAGCAGCCCCAAGGACAGGGTCGAGCAGTACTTC. It yields the protein CASSPKDRVEQYF.